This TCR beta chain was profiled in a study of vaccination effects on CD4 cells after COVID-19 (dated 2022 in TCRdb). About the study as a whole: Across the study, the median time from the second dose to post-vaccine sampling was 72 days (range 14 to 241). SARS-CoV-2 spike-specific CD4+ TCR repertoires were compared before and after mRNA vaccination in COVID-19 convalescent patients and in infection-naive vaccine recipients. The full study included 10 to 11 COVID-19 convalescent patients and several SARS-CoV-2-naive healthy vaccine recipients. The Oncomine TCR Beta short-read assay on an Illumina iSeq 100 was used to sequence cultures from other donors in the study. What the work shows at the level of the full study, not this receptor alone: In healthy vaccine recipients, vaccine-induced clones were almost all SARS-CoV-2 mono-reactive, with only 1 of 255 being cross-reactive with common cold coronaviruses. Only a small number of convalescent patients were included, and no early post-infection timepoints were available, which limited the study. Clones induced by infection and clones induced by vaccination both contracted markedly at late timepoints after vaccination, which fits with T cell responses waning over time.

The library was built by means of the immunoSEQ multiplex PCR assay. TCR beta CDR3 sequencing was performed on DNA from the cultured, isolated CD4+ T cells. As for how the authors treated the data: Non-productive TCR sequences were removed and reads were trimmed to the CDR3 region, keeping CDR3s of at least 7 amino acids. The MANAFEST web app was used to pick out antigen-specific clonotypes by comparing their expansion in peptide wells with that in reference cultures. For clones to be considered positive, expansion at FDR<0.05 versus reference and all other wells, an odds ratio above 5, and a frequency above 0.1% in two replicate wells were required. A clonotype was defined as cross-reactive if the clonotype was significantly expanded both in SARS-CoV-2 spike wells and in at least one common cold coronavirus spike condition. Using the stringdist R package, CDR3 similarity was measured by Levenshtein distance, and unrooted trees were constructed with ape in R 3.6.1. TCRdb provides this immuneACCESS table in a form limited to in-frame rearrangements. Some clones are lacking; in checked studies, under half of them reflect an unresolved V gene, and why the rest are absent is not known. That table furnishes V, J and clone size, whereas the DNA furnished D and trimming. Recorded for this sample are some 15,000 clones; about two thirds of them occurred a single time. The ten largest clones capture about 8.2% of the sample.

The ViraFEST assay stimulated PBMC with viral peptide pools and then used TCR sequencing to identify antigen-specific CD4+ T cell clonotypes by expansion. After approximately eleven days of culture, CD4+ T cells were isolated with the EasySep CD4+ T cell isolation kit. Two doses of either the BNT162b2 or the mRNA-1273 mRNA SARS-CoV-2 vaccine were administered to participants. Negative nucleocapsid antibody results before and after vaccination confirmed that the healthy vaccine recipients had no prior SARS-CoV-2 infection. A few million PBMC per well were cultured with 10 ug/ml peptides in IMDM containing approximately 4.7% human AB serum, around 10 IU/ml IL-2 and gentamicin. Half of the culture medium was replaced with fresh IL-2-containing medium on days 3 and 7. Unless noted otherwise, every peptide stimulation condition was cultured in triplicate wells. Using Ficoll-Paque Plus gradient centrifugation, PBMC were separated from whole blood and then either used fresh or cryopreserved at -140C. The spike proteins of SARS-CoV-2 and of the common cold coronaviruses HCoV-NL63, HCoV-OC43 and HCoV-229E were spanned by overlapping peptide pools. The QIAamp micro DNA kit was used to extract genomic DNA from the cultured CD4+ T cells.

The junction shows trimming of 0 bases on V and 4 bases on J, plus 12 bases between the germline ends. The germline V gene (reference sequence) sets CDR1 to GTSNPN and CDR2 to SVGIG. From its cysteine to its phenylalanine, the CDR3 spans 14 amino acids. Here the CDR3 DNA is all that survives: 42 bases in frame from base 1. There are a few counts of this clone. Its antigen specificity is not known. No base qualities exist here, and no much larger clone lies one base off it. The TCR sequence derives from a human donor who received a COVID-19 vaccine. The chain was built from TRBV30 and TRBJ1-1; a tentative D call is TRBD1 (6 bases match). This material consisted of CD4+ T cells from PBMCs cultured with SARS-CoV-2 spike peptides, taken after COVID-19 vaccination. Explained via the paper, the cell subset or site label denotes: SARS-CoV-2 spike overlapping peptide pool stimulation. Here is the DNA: TGTGCCTGGAGTGTAATAGAGGGGGTCACTGAAGCTTTCTTT. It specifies CAWSVIEGVTEAFF.